These 12 T cell receptor beta chains were all obtained from the same sample, sequenced in a study of blood T cell repertoires in COVID-19. The method was immunoSEQ multiplex PCR; TCRdb's version includes in-frame clones alone and lacks a portion of them. This sample carries hundreds of thousands of clones, approximately 90% of them seen once, and the ten largest clones take around 2%. The sample taken for sequencing was PBMCs or T cells enriched from blood (not recorded which). The receptors derive from a woman aged 60-75 years in a cohort exposed to, infected with or recovered from COVID-19 (not recorded which).

This clone has a handful of counts. The chain combines TRBV7-2 with TRBJ2-7; tentative D call: TRBD2 (5 bases). Trimming removed 5 bases at V and 7 bases at J, with 15 bases between. The length of the CDR3 is 13 residues. Germline V gene sequence: CDR1 SGHTA, CDR2 FQGNSA. In DNA, the CDR3 is TGTGCCAGCAGCCCAGATTTTAGAGGGGAGCAGTACTTC. This translates into CASSPDFRGEQYF.

J is TRBJ2-7 and V is TRBV19, with 9 bases matching TRBD1. V was clipped by 6 bases and J by 3 bases; unmatched bases: 9. The CDR3 has 15 amino acids. Germline V gene data show CDR1 as LNHDA and CDR2 as SQIVND (reference sequence). The CDR3: CASRPRDREHYEQYF. The CDR3 nucleotides read TGTGCCAGTAGGCCCAGGGACAGGGAACACTACGAGCAGTACTTC.

The rearrangement links TRBV6-5 to TRBJ2-4; 7 bases align to TRBD2. The CDR3 contains 14 residues. Losses at the gene ends were 2 bases for V and 7 bases for J; bases not matched to a gene: 5. From germline, CDR1 is MNHEY and CDR2 SVGAGI. The CDR3 spells CASSYRGEGNIQYF. The CDR3 coding sequence is TGTGCCAGCAGTTACAGAGGGGAGGGGAACATTCAGTACTTC.

V usage is TRBV2 and J usage is TRBJ1-5; maybe TRBD1 (6 bases). The CDR3 has 14 amino acids. V was trimmed by 7 bases and J by 2 bases, leaving 12 bases between them. Germline V gives CDR1 SNHLY, CDR2 FYNNEI. The CDR3 region has the DNA TGTGCCAGCAATGGGTACAGGGGCAATCAGCCCCAGCATTTT. Translated: CASNGYRGNQPQHF. Supplemented by reference TRBV2 and TRBJ1-5, the full variable domain reads EPEVTQTPSHQVTQMGQEVILRCVPISNHLYFYWYRQILGQKVEFLVSFYNNEISEKSEIFDDQFSVERPDGSNFTLKIRSTKLEDSAMYFCASNGYRGNQPQHFGDGTRLSIL.

The chain employs TRBV2 and TRBJ1-6, with 7 bases that match TRBD1. The CDR3 sequence is 15 residues long. Trimming removed 5 bases from V and 0 bases from J; junction bases left unmatched: 1. The V gene's germline CDR1 is SNHLY and CDR2 FYNNEI. DNA of the CDR3: TGTGCCAGCAGTCGGGACAGCTCCTATAATTCACCCCTCCACTTT. Encoded protein: CASSRDSSYNSPLHF.

V gene TRBV6-5 combines with J gene TRBJ1-1; 7 nucleotides match TRBD1. The germline gives CDR1 MNHEY, CDR2 SVGAGI. Germline trimming cut 4 bases from V and 7 bases from J; bases unmatched to any gene: 6. This CDR3 has 13 amino acids. The CDR3 DNA follows: TGTGCCAGCAGTTCCACACAGGGGTTTGAAGCTTTCTTT. Protein sequence: CASSSTQGFEAFF.

The V gene is TRBV5-1, the J gene TRBJ1-1; 7 positions agree with TRBD1. V was clipped by 0 bases and J by 7 bases; unmatched bases: 3. The CDR3 contains 13 residues. CDR1 and CDR2 from the germline V gene are SGHRS and YFSETQ. CDR3 amino acids: CASSLGQGLEAFF. In nucleotides, the CDR3 is TGCGCCAGCAGCTTGGGACAGGGCCTTGAAGCTTTCTTT.

J is TRBJ2-5 and V is TRBV6-4, with a weak D call TRBD2 (6 bases). Germline assignment: CDR1 MRHNA and CDR2 SNTAGT. Trimming cost V 5 bases and J 1 base, with 20 bases left between them. The CDR3 sequence is 17 residues long. The CDR3 sequence is CASSSLPAGGAQETQYF. The CDR3 DNA sequence: TGTGCCAGCAGTAGCCTCCCGGCAGGAGGGGCCCAAGAGACCCAGTACTTC.

This chain connects TRBV4-1 to TRBJ2-1, with D possibly being TRBD2 (6 bases). Trimming stripped 4 bases from V and 0 bases from J, with 10 bases between. Germline CDR1 is MGHRA and CDR2 is YSYEKL. This CDR3 has 15 amino acids. The CDR3 DNA is TGCGCCAGCAGCCGAGGCGGGATCTCCTACAATGAGCAGTTCTTC. This sequence encodes CASSRGGISYNEQFF.

This chain links TRBV2 with TRBJ2-1; 9 bases are a match to TRBD2. Trimming cost V 1 base and J 9 bases; bases outside gene matches: 7. The germline V gene encodes CDR1 SNHLY and CDR2 FYNNEI. CDR3 length: 15 residues. The CDR3 region has the DNA TGTGCCAGCAGTGAAGAAGGGCTAGCGGGGTCTGAGCAGTTCTTC. Protein: CASSEEGLAGSEQFF.

This rearrangement joins TRBV20-1 to TRBJ1-1; possible D gene TRBD1, 6 bases. Per germline, CDR1 DFQATT and CDR2 SNEGSKA (reference sequence). Trimming removed 3 bases at V and 0 bases at J, with 8 bases between. The CDR3 runs 13 residues. DNA of the CDR3: TGCAGTGCTAGTCAGGGGATGAACACTGAAGCTTTCTTT. Encoded protein: CSASQGMNTEAFF.

This chain links TRBV11-2 with TRBJ1-1; D is uncertain. Per germline, CDR1 SGHAT and CDR2 FQNNGV. V was shortened by 1 base and J by 0 bases, with 9 bases between the two germline ends. The CDR3 is 15 residues long. The CDR3 protein is CASSLVTDLNTEAFF. In DNA form, the CDR3 reads TGTGCCAGCAGCTTAGTGACGGACTTGAACACTGAAGCTTTCTTT. Using reference TRBV11-2 and TRBJ1-1 for the parts outside the CDR3, the full variable domain is EAGVAQSPRYKIIEKRQSVAFWCNPISGHATLYWYQQILGQGPKLLIQFQNNGVVDDSQLPKDRFSAERLKGVDSTLKIQPAKLEDSAVYLCASSLVTDLNTEAFFGQGTRLTVV.